These 32 T cell receptor beta chains came from one sample sequenced in a study of cytomegalovirus exposure and HLA in healthy donors. Primers: 60 Vbeta forward and 13 Jbeta reverse. Some clones are missing from TCRdb's copy, which holds only in-frame ones; the method was immunoSEQ multiplex PCR. The data hold under 200,000 clones, with less than 85% observed a single time. The material sequenced was PBMCs. These TCRs come from a man in his sixties in good health and CMV-seronegative.

This clone was seen more than once but under ten times. The chain couples TRBV11-1 to TRBJ2-1; 9 bases fit TRBD2. The ends lost 4 bases at V and 7 bases at J; junction bases unmatched: 5. This CDR3 region has 14 residues. The germline V gene encodes CDR1 SGHAT and CDR2 FQDESV (reference sequence). Written as DNA, the CDR3 is TGTGCCAGCAGCTCGCGACTAGCGGAAAATGAGCAGTTCTTC. It yields the protein CASSSRLAENEQFF.

This rearrangement joins TRBV19 to TRBJ1-5; 8 nucleotides match TRBD1. The germline CDR1 and CDR2 sequences are LNHDA and SQIVND (reference sequence). The CDR3 extends over 15 amino acids. Trimming took 4 bases from V and 2 from J; bases not matched to a gene: 4. The CDR3 sequence is CASSRGQGGNQPQHF. CDR3 nucleotides: TGTGCCAGTAGTAGAGGACAGGGTGGCAATCAGCCCCAGCATTTT.

This clone was observed once. This chain joins TRBV7-2 and TRBJ1-1; TRBD1 might be the D (5 bases). CDR1 SGHTA and CDR2 FQGNSA come from the germline V gene. The CDR3 runs to 13 residues. The V gene lost 2 bases and the J gene lost 4 bases, with 8 bases spanning the gap. The CDR3 bases are TGTGCCAGCAGCTTAAGGGGTATCACTGAAGCTTTCTTT. Translation gives CASSLRGITEAFF. The full variable domain, its missing parts supplied by reference TRBV7-2 and TRBJ1-1, is GAGVSQSPSNKVTEKGKDVELRCDPISGHTALYWYRQSLGQGLEFLIYFQGNSAPDKSGLPSDRFSAERTGGSVSTLTIQRTQQEDSAVYLCASSLRGITEAFFGQGTRLTVV.

This clone was seen a few times. V is TRBV6-6 and J is TRBJ1-2; 9 bases agree with TRBD1. CDR1 is MNHNY and CDR2 is SVGAGI in the germline V gene (reference sequence). This CDR3 comprises 15 residues. V was clipped by 3 bases and J by 2 bases; unmatched bases: 4. CDR3 protein: CASSYMGQGNYGYTF. The CDR3 bases are TGTGCCAGCAGTTATATGGGACAGGGCAACTATGGCTACACCTTC.

The chain uses TRBV7-9 and TRBJ1-4, with 7 bases matching TRBD1. V shed 3 bases and J 8 bases; nucleotides not matched to a gene: 6. Germline assignment: CDR1 SEHNR and CDR2 FQNEAQ (reference sequence). This CDR3 spans 14 amino acids. CDR3 nucleotides: TGTGCCAGCAGCTTGACAGGGTTCCAAGAAAAACTGTTTTTT. This encodes CASSLTGFQEKLFF.

A single count supports this clone. The gene calls are TRBV30 and TRBJ2-3; D unclear. The V gene's germline CDR1 is GTSNPN and CDR2 SVGIG (reference sequence). This CDR3 contains 11 residues. V lost 7 bases, J lost 4 bases, and 9 bases lay in between. The CDR3 loop is CASQRSDTQYF. CDR3 nucleotides: TGTGCCTCCCAGCGTTCAGATACGCAGTATTTT.

V usage is TRBV5-1 and J usage is TRBJ2-1; 7 nucleotides match TRBD2. The trim removed 3 bases at V and 8 bases at J, leaving 14 bases unmatched. Germline V gives CDR1 SGHRS, CDR2 YFSETQ. The CDR3 loop spans 16 amino acids. DNA of the CDR3: TGCGCCAGCAGCTACGTGGTAAGCGGGATGTTCGATGAGCAGTTCTTC. Translating it yields CASSYVVSGMFDEQFF.

The genes are TRBV11-2 and TRBJ2-5; TRBD2 matches at 7 bases. This CDR3 is built from 15 residues. V was pared by 1 base and J by 1 base, with 3 bases of the junction left unmatched. From germline, CDR1 is SGHAT and CDR2 FQNNGV. CDR3 DNA sequence: TGTGCCAGCAGCTTAGGGGGGGGACTCCAAGAGACCCAGTACTTC. Translating it yields CASSLGGGLQETQYF.

This clone was picked up one time. The chain is built from TRBV28 and TRBJ2-7; TRBD1 aligns across 12 bases. Germline CDR1 and CDR2: MDHEN and SYDVKM. With 3 bases clipped from V and 8 bases from J, the junction kept 8 bases outside the gene matches. This CDR3 spans 15 amino acids. CDR3 region: CASSLQGTGGGQQYF. DNA for the CDR3: TGTGCCAGCAGTTTGCAAGGGACAGGGGGCGGTCAGCAGTACTTC.

The V and J genes are TRBV7-2 and TRBJ2-7; D possibly corresponds to TRBD2 (5 bases). The germline V gene has CDR1 SGHTA and CDR2 FQGNSA. Trimming pared 5 bases from V and 0 bases from J, leaving 11 bases between. The CDR3 runs 14 residues. The DNA of the CDR3 is TGTGCCAGCAGCGTCACCGGGAACTCCTACGAGCAGTACTTC. It encodes CASSVTGNSYEQYF.

The chain employs TRBV2 and TRBJ1-5; D is ambiguous. The CDR3 has 14 residues. Trimming removed 6 bases from V and 2 bases from J, with 11 bases in between. Germline V gene lookup returns CDR1 SNHLY and CDR2 FYNNEI. CDR3 DNA sequence: TGTGCCAGCAGGGTGGGCACTCGCAATCAGCCCCAGCATTTT. This sequence encodes CASRVGTRNQPQHF.

CDR3 sequence: CASSQAIPGTGVPYSYNEQFF. The CDR3 bases are TGCGCCAGCAGCCAAGCAATCCCCGGGACAGGGGTCCCTTACTCCTACAATGAGCAGTTCTTC. V gene TRBV4-3 combines with J gene TRBJ2-1; 10 bases are shared with TRBD1. Unmatched junction bases numbered 15, after V lost 1 base and J lost 0 bases. Germline V lookup: CDR1 LGHNA, CDR2 YSLEER. CDR3 length: 21 residues.

About this clone itself: One junction end does not reproduce the germline sequence, and a read error may be involved. The rearrangement links TRBV5-1 to TRBJ1-6; D gene unclear. CDR1 is SGHRS, CDR2 YFSETQ, per germline. CDR3 length: 16 amino acids. CDR3: CASSLDGSTNNSPFHF. The DNA for the CDR3 is TGCGCCAGCAGCTTGGACGGGTCCACAAATAATTCACCCTTCCACTTT.

The rearrangement uses TRBV25-1 and TRBJ2-1; the D gene is possibly TRBD1 (6 bases). V gave up 4 bases and J gave up 9 bases, with 16 bases separating them. CDR1 and CDR2 (germline): MGHDK, SYGVNS. This CDR3 is built from 14 residues. Here the CDR3 reads CASSVSGTRGEQFF. The CDR3, as DNA: TGTGCCAGCAGTGTTTCCGGGACACGCGGTGAGCAGTTCTTC.

This chain joins TRBV5-4 and TRBJ2-3; weak D call: TRBD1 (5 bases). The CDR3 consists of 14 residues. Germline CDR1 is SGHNT and CDR2 is YYREEE (reference sequence). V was trimmed by 1 base and J by 2 bases, leaving 8 bases between them. CDR3 nucleotides: TGTGCCAGCAGCTTGCAGGGATTCACAGATACGCAGTATTTT. It specifies CASSLQGFTDTQYF.

The chain joins TRBV2 to TRBJ2-5; D possibly corresponds to TRBD1 (6 bases). From germline, CDR1 is SNHLY and CDR2 FYNNEI. V was shortened by 7 bases and J by 0 bases, with 27 bases between the two germline ends. This CDR3 region has 19 residues. As DNA, the CDR3 is TGTGCCAGCACCCCTGGGTCGGCAGGGGACCTTTGGTACCAAGAGACCCAGTACTTC. Protein product: CASTPGSAGDLWYQETQYF.

This clone was counted a few times. The chain employs TRBV5-1 and TRBJ2-5; 7 bases align to TRBD1. V lost 4 bases to trimming and J lost 5 bases; unmatched junction nucleotides: 8. This CDR3 is built from 14 residues. Germline V gene data show CDR1 as SGHRS and CDR2 as YFSETQ. The CDR3 bases are TGCGCCAGCAGCCGAACCGGACAGGATGAGACCCAGTACTTC. This encodes CASSRTGQDETQYF.

This clone was found a few times. The chain couples TRBV5-6 to TRBJ2-7, with 10 bases aligning to TRBD1. The CDR3 has 18 amino acids. Trimming took 1 base from V and 2 from J; bases not matched to a gene: 12. The germline V gene has CDR1 SGHDT and CDR2 YYEEEE. As DNA, the CDR3 is TGTGCCAGCAGCTTGTTCGGACAGGGGGGACTGCACGCCTACGAGCAGTACTTC. This translates into CASSLFGQGGLHAYEQYF.

The chain recombines TRBV2 with TRBJ1-2; D is perhaps TRBD1 (5 bases). Germline lookup yields CDR1 SNHLY and CDR2 FYNNEI. Trimming left V 3 bases short and J 0 bases short, with 8 bases between. The CDR3 extends over 14 amino acids. CDR3 residues: CASSDRAANYGYTF. The CDR3 DNA sequence: TGTGCCAGCAGTGACAGGGCAGCTAACTATGGCTACACCTTC. Using reference TRBV2 and TRBJ1-2 for the parts outside the CDR3, the full variable domain is EPEVTQTPSHQVTQMGQEVILRCVPISNHLYFYWYRQILGQKVEFLVSFYNNEISEKSEIFDDQFSVERPDGSNFTLKIRSTKLEDSAMYFCASSDRAANYGYTFGSGTRLTVV.

The genes are TRBV28 and TRBJ1-6; 9 bases align to TRBD1. Trimming took 7 bases from V and 10 from J; bases not matched to a gene: 11. Germline CDR1 and CDR2: MDHEN and SYDVKM. The CDR3 has 15 amino acids. The CDR3 is CASTPRGQGNSPLHF. Here the CDR3 DNA reads TGTGCCAGCACCCCCCGGGGACAGGGAAACTCACCCCTCCACTTT.

The chain has TRBV7-2 and TRBJ2-2; 8 positions agree with TRBD2. Germline V gives CDR1 SGHTA, CDR2 FQGNSA. Trimming cost V 5 bases and J 8 bases; bases outside gene matches: 4. The CDR3 sequence is 13 residues long. The CDR3 bases are TGTGCCAGCAGCCTGACTAGCGCGGGGGAGCTGTTTTTT. Protein: CASSLTSAGELFF.

The rearrangement links TRBV9 to TRBJ2-7, with a tentative D call TRBD1 (6 bases). Trimming cost V 4 bases and J 3 bases, with 20 bases left between them. CDR1 and CDR2 from the germline V gene are SGDLS and YYNGEE. CDR3 size: 16 residues. CDR3 in amino acids: CASSPSPHGTNYEQYF. CDR3 sequence (DNA): TGTGCCAGCAGCCCGAGCCCCCACGGGACAAACTACGAGCAGTACTTC.

This clone has a handful of counts. This sequence joins TRBV10-1 and TRBJ1-2, with a tentative D call TRBD1 (5 bases). Germline loops: CDR1 WNHNN, CDR2 SYGVQD (reference sequence). CDR3 length: 14 residues. The V gene lost 1 base and the J gene lost 7 bases, with 13 bases spanning the gap. The CDR3 DNA reads TGCGCCAGCAGTGAGTGGGGCGGGGATAGTGGCTACACCTTC. Translating it yields CASSEWGGDSGYTF.

The genes are TRBV5-1 and TRBJ2-5, with TRBD1 matching 11 bases. Germline CDR1 is SGHRS and CDR2 is YFSETQ. The CDR3 totals 15 residues. With V trimmed by 1 base and J by 11 bases, 10 bases remained unmatched. CDR3 in DNA: TGCGCCAGCAGCTTGTCCGGACAGGGGGCCAATGAGCAGTACTTC. It encodes CASSLSGQGANEQYF.

The chain uses TRBV28 and TRBJ2-1; 7 bases line up with TRBD2. The CDR3 contains 14 residues. The V segment lost 3 bases and the J segment 3 bases; nucleotides outside the gene matches: 2. Germline-derived CDR1 and CDR2 are MDHEN and SYDVKM. The CDR3 spells CASSFAGVYNEQFF. In DNA form, the CDR3 reads TGTGCCAGCAGTTTTGCGGGGGTCTACAATGAGCAGTTCTTC. Based on the CDR3 plus reference TRBV28 and TRBJ2-1, the full variable domain is DVKVTQSSRYLVKRTGEKVFLECVQDMDHENMFWYRQDPGLGLRLIYFSYDVKMKEKGDIPEGYSVSREKKERFSLILESASTNQTSMYLCASSFAGVYNEQFFGPGTRLTVL.

The chain carries TRBV6-5 and TRBJ2-7; D ambiguous. Germline CDR1 is MNHEY and CDR2 is SVGAGI. Trimming stripped 2 bases from V and 6 bases from J, with 11 bases between. This CDR3 contains 13 residues. CDR3 sequence reads: CASSYALRREQYF. The CDR3 DNA reads TGTGCCAGCAGTTACGCCTTGAGGCGCGAGCAGTACTTC.

The chain joins TRBV27 to TRBJ2-5; TRBD2 aligns across 8 bases. This CDR3 has 12 amino acids. V was pared by 7 bases and J by 7 bases, with 5 bases of the junction left unmatched. Germline loops: CDR1 MNHEY, CDR2 SMNVEV (reference sequence). CDR3 protein: CASKTGGGTQYF. The CDR3 region has the DNA TGTGCCAGCAAAACGGGAGGGGGGACCCAGTACTTC.

The chain has TRBV2 and TRBJ2-7; TRBD2 matches 10 bases. This CDR3 comprises 15 residues. The junction had 6 bases not matched to a gene; V was cut back by 1 base and J by 6 bases. CDR1 SNHLY and CDR2 FYNNEI come from the germline V gene. The CDR3 loop reads CASSEGLAGAGEQYF. As DNA, the CDR3 is TGTGCCAGCAGTGAAGGTCTAGCGGGAGCTGGCGAGCAGTACTTC.

This chain joins TRBV11-2 and TRBJ1-2; 8 bases align to TRBD1. This CDR3 region has 13 residues. The germline CDR1 and CDR2 sequences are SGHAT and FQNNGV. After removal of 5 bases from V and 7 bases from J, the junction contained 6 bases not matched to a gene. The CDR3 protein is CASSVDRVGGYTF. The CDR3, as DNA: TGTGCCAGCAGCGTGGACAGGGTGGGTGGCTACACCTTC. The whole variable domain, remainder taken from reference TRBV11-2 and TRBJ1-2, is EAGVAQSPRYKIIEKRQSVAFWCNPISGHATLYWYQQILGQGPKLLIQFQNNGVVDDSQLPKDRFSAERLKGVDSTLKIQPAKLEDSAVYLCASSVDRVGGYTFGSGTRLTVV.

This clone occurred once. The chain employs TRBV19 and TRBJ2-5; the D gene is possibly TRBD1 (5 bases). CDR3 length equals 16 residues. Trimming took 5 bases from V and 7 from J, leaving 23 bases between them. The germline V gene has CDR1 LNHDA and CDR2 SQIVND (reference sequence). The DNA for the CDR3 is TGTGCCAGTAGTCCCGCCCTTTTCCTAGGGGCAGCGACCCAGTACTTC. Translating it yields CASSPALFLGAATQYF.

The V call is TRBV7-7, the J call TRBJ1-2, with 7 bases aligning to TRBD1. Germline assignment: CDR1 SSHAT and CDR2 FNYEAQ (reference sequence). Trimming removed 1 base from V and 3 bases from J; junction bases left unmatched: 5. This CDR3 comprises 15 residues. CDR3 in DNA: TGTGCCAGCAGCTTAGGACAGGGTTTCCACTATGGCTACACCTTC. Protein: CASSLGQGFHYGYTF.

This clone was detected only a few times. The rearrangement joins TRBV30 to TRBJ1-5; possibly TRBD1 for D (6 bases). Per the germline V gene, CDR1 is GTSNPN and CDR2 is SVGIG (reference sequence). The CDR3 is 14 amino acids. Trimming left V 0 bases short and J 2 bases short, with 8 bases between. CDR3 region: CAWSVGGGNQPQHF. The CDR3 DNA reads TGTGCCTGGAGTGTAGGGGGGGGCAATCAGCCCCAGCATTTT.